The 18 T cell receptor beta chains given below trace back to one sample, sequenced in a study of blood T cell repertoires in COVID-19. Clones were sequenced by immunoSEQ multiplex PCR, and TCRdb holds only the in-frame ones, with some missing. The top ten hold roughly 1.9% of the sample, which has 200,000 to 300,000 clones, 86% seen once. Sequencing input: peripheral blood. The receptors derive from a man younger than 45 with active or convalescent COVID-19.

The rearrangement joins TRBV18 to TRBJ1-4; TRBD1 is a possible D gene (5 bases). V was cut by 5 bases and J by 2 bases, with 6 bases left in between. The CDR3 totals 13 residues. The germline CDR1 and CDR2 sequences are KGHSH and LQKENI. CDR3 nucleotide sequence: TGTGCCAGCTCAAAGGGGACTAATGAAAAACTGTTTTTT. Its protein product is CASSKGTNEKLFF.

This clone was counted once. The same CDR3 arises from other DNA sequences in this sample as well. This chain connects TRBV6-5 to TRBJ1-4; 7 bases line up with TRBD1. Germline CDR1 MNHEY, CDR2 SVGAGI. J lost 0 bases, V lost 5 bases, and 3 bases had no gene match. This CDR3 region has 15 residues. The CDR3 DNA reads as TGTGCCAGCAGTCGGGACAGTGCAACTAATGAAAAACTGTTTTTT. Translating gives CASSRDSATNEKLFF.

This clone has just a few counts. The CDR3 nucleotides are TGTGCCTGGATGTTACGCAGCTCCTACGAGCAGTACTTC. Translating it yields CAWMLRSSYEQYF. The chain recombines TRBV30 with TRBJ2-7; D call uncertain. Trimming pared 4 bases from V and 0 bases from J, leaving 10 bases between. CDR1 and CDR2 from the germline V gene are GTSNPN and SVGIG (reference sequence). CDR3 length equals 13 residues. The whole variable domain, remainder taken from reference TRBV30 and TRBJ2-7, is SQTIHQWPATLVQPVGSPLSLECTVEGTSNPNLYWYRQAAGRGLQLLFYSVGIGQISSEVPQNLSASRPQDRQFILSSKKLLLSDSGFYLCAWMLRSSYEQYFGPGTRLTVT.

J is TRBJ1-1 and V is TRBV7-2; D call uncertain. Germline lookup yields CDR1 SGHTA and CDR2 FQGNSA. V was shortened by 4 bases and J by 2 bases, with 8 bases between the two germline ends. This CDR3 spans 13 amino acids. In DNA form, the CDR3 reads TGTGCCAGCAGCTCGCACAGTAACACTGAAGCTTTCTTT. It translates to CASSSHSNTEAFF.

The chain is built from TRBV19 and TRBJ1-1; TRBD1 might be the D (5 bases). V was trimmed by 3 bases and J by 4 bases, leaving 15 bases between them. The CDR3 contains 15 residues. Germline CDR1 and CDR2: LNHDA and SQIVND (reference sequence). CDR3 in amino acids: CASSISQVSPTEAFF. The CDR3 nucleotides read TGTGCCAGTAGTATTTCACAGGTCTCCCCCACTGAAGCTTTCTTT.

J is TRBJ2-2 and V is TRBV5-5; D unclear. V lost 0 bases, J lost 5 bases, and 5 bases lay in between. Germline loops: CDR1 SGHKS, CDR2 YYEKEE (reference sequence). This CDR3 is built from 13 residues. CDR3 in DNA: TGTGCCAGCAGCTTGGATCTGACCGGGGAGCTGTTTTTT. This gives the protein CASSLDLTGELFF.

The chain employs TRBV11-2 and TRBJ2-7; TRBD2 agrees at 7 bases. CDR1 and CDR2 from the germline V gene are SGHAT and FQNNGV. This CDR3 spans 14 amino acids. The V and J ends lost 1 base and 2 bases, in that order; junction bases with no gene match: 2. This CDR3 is CASSLGAGAYEQYF. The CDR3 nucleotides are TGTGCCAGCAGCTTAGGGGCGGGGGCCTACGAGCAGTACTTC. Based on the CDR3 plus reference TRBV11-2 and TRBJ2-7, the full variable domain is EAGVAQSPRYKIIEKRQSVAFWCNPISGHATLYWYQQILGQGPKLLIQFQNNGVVDDSQLPKDRFSAERLKGVDSTLKIQPAKLEDSAVYLCASSLGAGAYEQYFGPGTRLTVT.

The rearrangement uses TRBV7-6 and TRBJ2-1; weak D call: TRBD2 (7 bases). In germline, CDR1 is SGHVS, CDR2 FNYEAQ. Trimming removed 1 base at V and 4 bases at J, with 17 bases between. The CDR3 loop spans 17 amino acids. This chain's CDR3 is CASSLDGGAGIYNEQFF. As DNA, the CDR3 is TGTGCCAGCAGCTTAGATGGGGGGGCAGGGATATACAATGAGCAGTTCTTC.

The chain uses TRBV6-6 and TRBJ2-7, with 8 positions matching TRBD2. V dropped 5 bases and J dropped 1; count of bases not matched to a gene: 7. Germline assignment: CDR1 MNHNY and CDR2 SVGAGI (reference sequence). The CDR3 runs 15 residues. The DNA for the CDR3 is TGTGCCAGCAGTCAAAGCGGGGGATCATCCTACGAGCAGTACTTC. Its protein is CASSQSGGSSYEQYF.

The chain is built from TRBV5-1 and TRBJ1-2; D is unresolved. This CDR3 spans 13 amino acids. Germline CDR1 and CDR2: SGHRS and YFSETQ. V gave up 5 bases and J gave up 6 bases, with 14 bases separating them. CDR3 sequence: CASREAIDHGYTF. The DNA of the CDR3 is TGCGCCAGCAGGGAGGCCATAGACCATGGCTACACCTTC.

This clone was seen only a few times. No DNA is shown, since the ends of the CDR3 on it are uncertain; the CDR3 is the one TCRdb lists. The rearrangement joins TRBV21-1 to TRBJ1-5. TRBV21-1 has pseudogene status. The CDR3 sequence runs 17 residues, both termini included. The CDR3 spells CASTSRWASGSNQPQHF.

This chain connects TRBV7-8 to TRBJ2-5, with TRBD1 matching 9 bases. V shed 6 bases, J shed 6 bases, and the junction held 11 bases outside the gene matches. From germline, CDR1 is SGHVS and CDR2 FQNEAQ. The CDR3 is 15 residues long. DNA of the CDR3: TGTGCCAGCAGTCCCCCCGGGACAGGGCGGCAGACCCAGTACTTC. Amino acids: CASSPPGTGRQTQYF.

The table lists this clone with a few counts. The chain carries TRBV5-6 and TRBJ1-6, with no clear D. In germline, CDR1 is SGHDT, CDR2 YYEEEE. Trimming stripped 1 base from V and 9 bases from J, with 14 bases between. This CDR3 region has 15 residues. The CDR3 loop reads CASSLLSGGGSPLHF. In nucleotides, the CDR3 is TGTGCCAGCAGCTTGCTGAGTGGCGGTGGTTCACCCCTCCACTTT.

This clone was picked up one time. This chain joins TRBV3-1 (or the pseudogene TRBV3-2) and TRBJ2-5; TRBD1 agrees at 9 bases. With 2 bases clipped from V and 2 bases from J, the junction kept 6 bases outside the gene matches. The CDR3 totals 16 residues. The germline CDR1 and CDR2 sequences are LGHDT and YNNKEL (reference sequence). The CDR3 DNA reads TGTGCCAGCAGCCAAACGCCGGGACAGGGACAAGAGACCCAGTACTTC. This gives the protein CASSQTPGQGQETQYF.

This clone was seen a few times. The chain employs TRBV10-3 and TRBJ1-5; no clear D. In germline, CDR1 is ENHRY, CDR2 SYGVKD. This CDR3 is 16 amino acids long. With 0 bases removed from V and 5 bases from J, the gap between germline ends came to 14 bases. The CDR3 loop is CAISESAGTSHQPQHF. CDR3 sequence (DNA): TGTGCCATCAGTGAGTCGGCAGGAACGTCCCATCAGCCCCAGCATTTT.

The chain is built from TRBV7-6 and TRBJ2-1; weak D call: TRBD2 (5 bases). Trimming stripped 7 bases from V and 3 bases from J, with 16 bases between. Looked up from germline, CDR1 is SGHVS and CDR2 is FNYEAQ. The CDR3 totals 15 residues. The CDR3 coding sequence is TGTGCCAGCACCCGCACGGGGTCGGTCTACAATGAGCAGTTCTTC. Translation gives CASTRTGSVYNEQFF.

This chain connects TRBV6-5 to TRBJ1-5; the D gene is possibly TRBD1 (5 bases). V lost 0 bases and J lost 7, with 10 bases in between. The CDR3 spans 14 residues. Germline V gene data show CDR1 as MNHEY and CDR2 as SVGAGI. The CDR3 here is CASSYSAGSQPQHF. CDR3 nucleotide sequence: TGTGCCAGCAGTTACTCCGCAGGGTCCCAGCCCCAGCATTTT.

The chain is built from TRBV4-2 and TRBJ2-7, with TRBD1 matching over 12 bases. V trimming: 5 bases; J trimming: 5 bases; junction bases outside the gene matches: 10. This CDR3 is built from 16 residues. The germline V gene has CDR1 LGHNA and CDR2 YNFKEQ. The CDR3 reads CASSLNTGTGGDEQYF. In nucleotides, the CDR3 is TGTGCCAGCAGCTTAAACACCGGGACAGGGGGCGACGAGCAGTACTTC.